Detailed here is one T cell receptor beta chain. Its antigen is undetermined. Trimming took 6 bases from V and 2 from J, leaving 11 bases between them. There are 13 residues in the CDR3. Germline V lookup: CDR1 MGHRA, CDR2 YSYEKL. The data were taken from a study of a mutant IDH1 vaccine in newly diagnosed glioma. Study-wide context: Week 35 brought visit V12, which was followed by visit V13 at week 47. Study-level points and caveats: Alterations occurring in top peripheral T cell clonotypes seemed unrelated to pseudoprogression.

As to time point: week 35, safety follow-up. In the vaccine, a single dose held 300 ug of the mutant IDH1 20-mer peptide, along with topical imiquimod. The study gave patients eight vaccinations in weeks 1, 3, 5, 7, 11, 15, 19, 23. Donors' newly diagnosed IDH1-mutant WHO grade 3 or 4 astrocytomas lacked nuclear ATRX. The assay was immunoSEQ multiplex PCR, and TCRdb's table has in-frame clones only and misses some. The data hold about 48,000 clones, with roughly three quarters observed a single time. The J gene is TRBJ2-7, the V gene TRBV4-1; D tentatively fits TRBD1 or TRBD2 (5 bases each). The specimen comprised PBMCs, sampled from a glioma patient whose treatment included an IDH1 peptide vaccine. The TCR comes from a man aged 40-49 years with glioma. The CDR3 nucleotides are TGCGCCAGCAGTCGGGGCACAACCTACGAGCAGTACTTC. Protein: CASSRGTTYEQYF.